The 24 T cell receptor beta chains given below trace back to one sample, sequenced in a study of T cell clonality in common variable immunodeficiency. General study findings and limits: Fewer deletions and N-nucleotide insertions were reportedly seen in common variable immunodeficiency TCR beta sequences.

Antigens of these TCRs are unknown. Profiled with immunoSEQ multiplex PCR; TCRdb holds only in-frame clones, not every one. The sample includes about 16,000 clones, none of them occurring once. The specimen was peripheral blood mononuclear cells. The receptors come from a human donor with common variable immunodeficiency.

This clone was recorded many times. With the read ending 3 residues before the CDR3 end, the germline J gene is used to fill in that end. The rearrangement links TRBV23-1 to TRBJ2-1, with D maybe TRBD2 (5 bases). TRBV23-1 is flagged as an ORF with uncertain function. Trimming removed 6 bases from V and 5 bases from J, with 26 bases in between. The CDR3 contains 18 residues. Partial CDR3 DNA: TGCGCCAGCAGGCGATATTTCAATCACCCCGCCGGGGACAATGAG. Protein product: CASRRYFNHPAGDNE. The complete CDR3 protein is CASRRYFNHPAGDNEQFF.

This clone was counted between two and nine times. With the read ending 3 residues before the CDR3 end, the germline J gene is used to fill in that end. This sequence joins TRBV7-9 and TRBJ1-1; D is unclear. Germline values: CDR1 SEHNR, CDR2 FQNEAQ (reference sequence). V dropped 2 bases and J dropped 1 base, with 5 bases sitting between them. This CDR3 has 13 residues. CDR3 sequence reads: CASSLNRNTEAFF. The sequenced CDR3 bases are TGTGCCAGCAGCTTAAACAGGAACACTGAA.

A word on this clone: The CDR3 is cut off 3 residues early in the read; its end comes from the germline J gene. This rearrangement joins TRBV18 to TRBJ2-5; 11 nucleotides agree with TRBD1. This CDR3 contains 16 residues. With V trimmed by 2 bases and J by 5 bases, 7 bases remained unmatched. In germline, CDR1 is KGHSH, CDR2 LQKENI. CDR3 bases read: TGTGCCAGCTCACCAACGGACAGGGGGCTGCGGGAGACC. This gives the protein CASSPTDRGLRET. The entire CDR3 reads CASSPTDRGLRETQYF.

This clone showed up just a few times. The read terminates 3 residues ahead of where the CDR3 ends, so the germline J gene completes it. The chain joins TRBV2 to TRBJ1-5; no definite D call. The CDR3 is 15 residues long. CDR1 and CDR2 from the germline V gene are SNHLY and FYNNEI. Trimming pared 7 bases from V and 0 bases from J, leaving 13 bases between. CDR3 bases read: TGTGCCAGCACTGGACTTTCTTATAGCAATCAGCCC. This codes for CASTGLSYSNQP. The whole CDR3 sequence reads CASTGLSYSNQPQHF.

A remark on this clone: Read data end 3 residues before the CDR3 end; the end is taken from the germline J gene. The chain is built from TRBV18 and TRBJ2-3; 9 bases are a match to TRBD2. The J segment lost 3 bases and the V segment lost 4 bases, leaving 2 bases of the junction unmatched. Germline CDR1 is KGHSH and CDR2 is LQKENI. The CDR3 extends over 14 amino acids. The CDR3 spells CASSLAGVTDTQYF. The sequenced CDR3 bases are TGTGCCAGCTCACTAGCGGGGGTTACAGATACG.

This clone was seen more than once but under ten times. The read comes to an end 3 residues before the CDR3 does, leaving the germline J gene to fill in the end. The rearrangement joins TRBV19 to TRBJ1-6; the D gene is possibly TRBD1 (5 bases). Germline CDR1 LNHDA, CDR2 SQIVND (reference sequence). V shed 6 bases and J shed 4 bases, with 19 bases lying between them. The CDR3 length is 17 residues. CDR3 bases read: TGTGCCAGTAGGGCAGGGTCCTCGGACCGATATAATTCACCC. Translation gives CASRAGSSDRYNSP. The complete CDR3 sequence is CASRAGSSDRYNSPLHF.

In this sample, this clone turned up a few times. The CDR3 loop reads CASSLAATYEQYF. The part of the CDR3 DNA that was read is TGTGCCAGCAGCTTGGCAGCGACCTACGAG. The chain employs TRBV13 and TRBJ2-7, with no clear D. The read gets to within 3 residues of the CDR3 end, and the germline J gene fills in the rest. This CDR3 has 13 amino acids. Per germline, CDR1 PRHDT and CDR2 FYEKMQ (reference sequence). The V end was cut by 3 bases, the J end by 2 bases, with 8 bases between.

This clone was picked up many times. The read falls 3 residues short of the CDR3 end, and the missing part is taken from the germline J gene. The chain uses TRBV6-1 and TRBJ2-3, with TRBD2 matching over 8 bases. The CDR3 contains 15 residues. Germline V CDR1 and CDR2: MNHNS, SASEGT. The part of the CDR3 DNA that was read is TGTGCCAGCAGGGAACCCGGGACTAGTAAGGACACG. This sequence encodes CASREPGTSKDT. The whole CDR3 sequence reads CASREPGTSKDTQYF.

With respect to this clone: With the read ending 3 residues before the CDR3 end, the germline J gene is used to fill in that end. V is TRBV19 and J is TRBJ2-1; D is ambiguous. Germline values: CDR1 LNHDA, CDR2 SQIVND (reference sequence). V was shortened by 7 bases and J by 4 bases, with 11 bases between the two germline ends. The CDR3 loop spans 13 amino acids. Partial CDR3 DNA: TGTGCCAGTAAAGGCAGGTGGTACAATGAG. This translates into CASKGRWYNE. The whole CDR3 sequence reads CASKGRWYNEQFF.

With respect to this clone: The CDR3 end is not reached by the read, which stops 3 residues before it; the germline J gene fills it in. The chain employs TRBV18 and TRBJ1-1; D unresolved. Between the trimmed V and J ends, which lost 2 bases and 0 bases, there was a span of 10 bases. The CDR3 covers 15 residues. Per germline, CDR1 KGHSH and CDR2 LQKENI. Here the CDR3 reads CASSPRAGLNTEAFF. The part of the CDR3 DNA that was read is TGTGCCAGCTCACCAAGGGCAGGCTTGAACACTGAA. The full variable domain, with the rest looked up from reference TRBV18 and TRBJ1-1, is NAGVMQNPRHLVRRRGQEARLRCSPMKGHSHVYWYRQLPEEGLKFMVYLQKENIIDESGMPKERFSAEFPKEGPSILRIQQVVRGDSAAYFCASSPRAGLNTEAFFGQGTRLTVV.

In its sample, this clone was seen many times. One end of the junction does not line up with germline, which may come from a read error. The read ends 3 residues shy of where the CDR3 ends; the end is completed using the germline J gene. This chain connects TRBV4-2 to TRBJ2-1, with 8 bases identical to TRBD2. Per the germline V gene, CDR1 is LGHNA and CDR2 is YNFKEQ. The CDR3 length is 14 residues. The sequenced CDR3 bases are TGCGCCAGCAGCCAACTAGCGGAGGGCAATGAG. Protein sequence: CASSQLAEGNE. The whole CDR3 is CASSQLAEGNEQFF.

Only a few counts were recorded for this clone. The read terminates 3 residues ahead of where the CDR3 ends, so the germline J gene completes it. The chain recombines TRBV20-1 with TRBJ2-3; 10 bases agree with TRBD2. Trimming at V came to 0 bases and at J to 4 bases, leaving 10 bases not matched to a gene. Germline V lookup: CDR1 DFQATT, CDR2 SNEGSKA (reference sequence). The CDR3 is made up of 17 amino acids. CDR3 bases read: TGCAGTGCTAGAGACTATTCGGCTAGCGGGGGACCAGATACG. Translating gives CSARDYSASGGPDT. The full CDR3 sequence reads CSARDYSASGGPDTQYF.

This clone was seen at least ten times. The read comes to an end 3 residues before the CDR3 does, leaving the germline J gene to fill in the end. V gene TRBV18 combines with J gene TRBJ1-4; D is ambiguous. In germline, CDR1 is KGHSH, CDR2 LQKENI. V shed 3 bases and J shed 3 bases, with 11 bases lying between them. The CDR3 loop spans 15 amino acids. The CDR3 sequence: CASSPTTLANEKLFF. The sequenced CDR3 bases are TGTGCCAGCTCACCGACGACATTGGCTAATGAAAAA.

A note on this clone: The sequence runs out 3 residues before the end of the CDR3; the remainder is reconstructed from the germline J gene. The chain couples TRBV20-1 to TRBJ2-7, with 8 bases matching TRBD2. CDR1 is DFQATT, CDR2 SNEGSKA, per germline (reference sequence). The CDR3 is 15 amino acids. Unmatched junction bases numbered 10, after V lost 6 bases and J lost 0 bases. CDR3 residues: CSARSLAVSSYEQYF. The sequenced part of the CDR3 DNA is TGCAGTGCGAGGTCACTAGCGGTAAGCTCCTACGAG.

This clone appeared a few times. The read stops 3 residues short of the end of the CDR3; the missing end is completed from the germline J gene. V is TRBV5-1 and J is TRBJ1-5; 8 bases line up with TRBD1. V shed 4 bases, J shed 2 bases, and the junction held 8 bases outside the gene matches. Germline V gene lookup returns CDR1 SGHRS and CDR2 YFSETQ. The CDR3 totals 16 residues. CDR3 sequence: CASSRDGQGRNQPQHF. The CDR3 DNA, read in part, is TGCGCCAGCAGCCGCGACGGACAGGGTCGCAATCAGCCC.

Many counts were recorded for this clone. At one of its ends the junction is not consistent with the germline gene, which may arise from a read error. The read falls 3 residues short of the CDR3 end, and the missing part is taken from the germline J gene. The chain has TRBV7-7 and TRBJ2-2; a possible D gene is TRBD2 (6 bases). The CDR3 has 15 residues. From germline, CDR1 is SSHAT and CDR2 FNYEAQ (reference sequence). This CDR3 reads CASSAGLTNTGELFF. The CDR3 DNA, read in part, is TGTGCTAGCAGTGCGGGACTTACGAACACCGGGGAG.

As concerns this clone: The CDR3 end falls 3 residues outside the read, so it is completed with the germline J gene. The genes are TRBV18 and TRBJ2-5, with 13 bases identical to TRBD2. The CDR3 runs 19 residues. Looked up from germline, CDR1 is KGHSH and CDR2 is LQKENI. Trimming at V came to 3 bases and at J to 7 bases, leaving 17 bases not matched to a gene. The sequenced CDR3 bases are TGTGCCAGCTCACCCGTAAGACTAGCGGGGGGCAAACAAGAAGGGACC. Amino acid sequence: CASSPVRLAGGKQEGT. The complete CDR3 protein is CASSPVRLAGGKQEGTQYF. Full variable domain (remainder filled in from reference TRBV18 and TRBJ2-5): NAGVMQNPRHLVRRRGQEARLRCSPMKGHSHVYWYRQLPEEGLKFMVYLQKENIIDESGMPKERFSAEFPKEGPSILRIQQVVRGDSAAYFCASSPVRLAGGKQEGTQYFGPGTRLLVL.

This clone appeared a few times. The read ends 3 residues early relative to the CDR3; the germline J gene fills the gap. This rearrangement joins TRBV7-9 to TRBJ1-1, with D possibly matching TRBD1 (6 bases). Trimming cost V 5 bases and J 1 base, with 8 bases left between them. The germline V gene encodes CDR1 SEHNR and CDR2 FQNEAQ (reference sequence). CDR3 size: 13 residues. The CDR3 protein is CASSRGQNTEAFF. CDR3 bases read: TGTGCCAGCAGCCGGGGACAGAACACTGAA.

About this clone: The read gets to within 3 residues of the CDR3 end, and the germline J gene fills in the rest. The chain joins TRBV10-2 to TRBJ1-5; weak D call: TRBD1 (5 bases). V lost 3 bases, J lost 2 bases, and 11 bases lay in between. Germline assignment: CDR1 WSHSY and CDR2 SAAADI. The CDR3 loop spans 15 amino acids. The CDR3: CASSEVGRGNQPQHF. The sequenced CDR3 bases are TGCGCCAGCAGTGAAGTAGGCAGGGGCAATCAGCCC.

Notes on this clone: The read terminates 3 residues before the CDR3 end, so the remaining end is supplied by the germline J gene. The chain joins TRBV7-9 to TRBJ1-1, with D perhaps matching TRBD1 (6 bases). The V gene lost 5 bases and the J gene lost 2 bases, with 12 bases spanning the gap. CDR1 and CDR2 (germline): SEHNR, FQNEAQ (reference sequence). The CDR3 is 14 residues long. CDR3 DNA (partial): TGTGCCAGCAGCCTAGGGGGGGGTAACACTGAA. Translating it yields CASSLGGGNTE. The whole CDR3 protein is CASSLGGGNTEAFF.

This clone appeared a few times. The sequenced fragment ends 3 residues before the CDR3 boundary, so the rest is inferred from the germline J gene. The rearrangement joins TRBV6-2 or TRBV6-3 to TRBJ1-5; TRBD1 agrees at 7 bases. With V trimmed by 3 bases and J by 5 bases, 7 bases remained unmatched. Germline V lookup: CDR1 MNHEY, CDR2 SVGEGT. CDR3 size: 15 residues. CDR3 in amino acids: CASSYRGQKHQPQHF. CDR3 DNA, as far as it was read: TGTGCCAGCAGTTATAGGGGGCAAAAGCATCAGCCC.

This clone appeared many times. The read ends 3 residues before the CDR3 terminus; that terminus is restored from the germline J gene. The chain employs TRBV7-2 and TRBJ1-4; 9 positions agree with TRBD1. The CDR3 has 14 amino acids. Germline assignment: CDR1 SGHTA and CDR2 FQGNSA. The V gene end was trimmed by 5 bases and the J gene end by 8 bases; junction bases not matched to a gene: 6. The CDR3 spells CASSKGQGGEKLFF. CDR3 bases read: TGTGCCAGCAGCAAGGGACAGGGAGGGGAAAAA.

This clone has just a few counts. The sequenced part of the CDR3 DNA is TGTGCCAGCTCACCAACAGGGATCTCCTACAATGAG. Amino acid sequence: CASSPTGISYNE. The full CDR3 is CASSPTGISYNEQFF. The V call is TRBV18, the J call TRBJ2-1; maybe TRBD1 (6 bases). The CDR3 goes on 3 residues after the read ends, and that part is filled in from the germline J gene. Trimming stripped 2 bases from V and 0 bases from J, with 8 bases between. The CDR3 consists of 15 residues. Germline V gene data show CDR1 as KGHSH and CDR2 as LQKENI.

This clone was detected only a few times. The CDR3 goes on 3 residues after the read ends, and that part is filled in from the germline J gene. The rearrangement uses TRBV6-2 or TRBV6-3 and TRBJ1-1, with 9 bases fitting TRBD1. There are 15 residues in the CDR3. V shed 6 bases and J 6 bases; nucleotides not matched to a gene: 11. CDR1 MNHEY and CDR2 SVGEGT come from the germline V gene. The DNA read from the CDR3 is TGTGCCAGCAGATTAATCAGGACAGGGGCCGCTGAA. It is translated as CASRLIRTGAAE. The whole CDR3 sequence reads CASRLIRTGAAEAFF.